This is a list of T cell receptor beta chains from one sample in a study of shared clonotypes between healthy human individuals. The assay was immunoSEQ multiplex PCR, and TCRdb's table has in-frame clones only and misses some. The sample contains roughly 2.5 million clones, approximately 94% of which appear only once. Sequences were obtained from naive CD4+ T cells sorted from blood. The receptor source for this set is a man in his late teens or twenties in good health. The CDR3 runs from the conserved cysteine through the conserved F or W. The D gene is left open where the match is weak. Rows may omit the clone size; those that give it use once, few, many or a size class.

>TRBJ1-6|-|TRBV6-1|13|-
TGTGCCAGCACCGGAGGGGGAATGAACGTCCTCCACTTT
CASTGGGMNVLHF
>TRBJ2-7|TRBD2|TRBV9|16|-
TGTGCCAGCAGCGCCATTGTAGCGGGGGGGCCGGACGAGCAGTACTTC
CASSAIVAGGPDEQYF
>TRBJ1-5|-|TRBV5-1|13|few
TGCGCCAGCAGCCCGGACGGTGAACAGCCCCAGCATTTT
CASSPDGEQPQHF
>TRBJ2-3|TRBD1|TRBV28|15|-
TGTGCCAGCAGTTTTGGGACAGGCGGGACAGATACGCAGTATTTT
CASSFGTGGTDTQYF
>TRBJ2-3|-|TRBV21-1|18|-
TGTGCCAGCAGCAAAATGGGGAACAGGGGCAGACACACAGATACGCAGTATTTT
CASSKMGNRGRHTDTQYF
>TRBJ2-5|-|TRBV7-3|13|-
TGTGCCAGCAGCTTAGGCAGTGAAGAGACCCAGTACTTC
CASSLGSEETQYF
>TRBJ2-4|TRBD2|TRBV7-2|14|-
TGTGCCAGCAGCTCGACTAGCGGGAGGGATATTCAGTACTTC
CASSSTSGRDIQYF
>TRBJ1-3|-|TRBV30|15|-
TGTGCCTGGAGTGCAACAGGGAACTCTGGAAACACCATATATTTT
CAWSATGNSGNTIYF
>TRBJ1-1|-|TRBV4-1|14|-
TGCGCCAGCAGCCAAGTGCCGGAGAACACTGAAGCTTTCTTT
CASSQVPENTEAFF
>TRBJ1-3|TRBD1|TRBV5-4|18|-
TGTGCCAGCAGCGCCGAGATGACAGGGGGCATGGGGGGAAACACCATATATTTT
CASSAEMTGGMGGNTIYF
>TRBJ2-3|-|TRBV6-1|14|-
TGTGCCAGCAGTGAAGGGGGGCGCACAGATACGCAGTATTTT
CASSEGGRTDTQYF
>TRBJ2-3|TRBD2|TRBV5-1|15|once
TGCGCCAGCAGTCGGGGTAGCGGGGGGGCAGATACGCAGTATTTT
CASSRGSGGADTQYF
>TRBJ1-2|-|TRBV15|14|-
TGTGCCACCAGCAGAGGGGAAGGGGGATATGGCTACACCTTC
CATSRGEGGYGYTF
>TRBJ2-3|TRBD2|TRBV5-5|16|-
TGTGCCAGCAGCTTGGGTGCCGCGGGGGGCACAGATACGCAGTATTTT
CASSLGAAGGTDTQYF
>TRBJ1-2|TRBD1|TRBV7-7|16|-
TGTGCTAGCAGCTTGATCGGGACAGGGGGCGGCTATGGCTACACCTTC
CASSLIGTGGGYGYTF
>TRBJ2-5|TRBD1|TRBV5-5|20|-
TGTGCCAGCAGCTTGGTCGGTACCAGTGGCGCGGACAGGGGGATGAAGACCCAGTACTTC
CASSLVGTSGADRGMKTQYF
>TRBJ2-2|-|TRBV2|13|-
TGTGCCAGCAAAGAAGCCCCCACCGGGGAGCTGTTTTTT
CASKEAPTGELFF
>TRBJ1-5|-|TRBV5-1|16|-
TGCGCCAGCCGGCGGGGGATTGATGTCGGGAATCAGCCCCAGCATTTT
CASRRGIDVGNQPQHF
>TRBJ2-7|-|TRBV27|14|-
TGTGCCAGCAGTACCGGGTCTAAGTCTGGCGAGCAGTACTTC
CASSTGSKSGEQYF
>TRBJ2-3|TRBD2|TRBV27|16|-
TGTGCCAGCAGTTTATCGAGCGGGGGGGCCGCAGATACGCAGTATTTT
CASSLSSGGAADTQYF
>TRBJ1-2|TRBD1|TRBV28|14|-
TGTGCCAGCAGTTTCGTAGGGGGCGGCTATGGCTACACCTTC
CASSFVGGGYGYTF
>TRBJ2-5|TRBD2|TRBV7-9|15|once
TGTGCCAGCAGCTTAATAGCGGGGGGACAAGAGACCCAGTACTTC
CASSLIAGGQETQYF
>TRBJ1-4|-|TRBV7-9|15|-
TGTGCCAGCAGTGCCCGGGGGCCCCTCGGAGAAAAACTGTTTTTT
CASSARGPLGEKLFF
>TRBJ1-1|-|TRBV7-2|15|-
TGTGCCAGCAGCCACCGGGGGACAATGAACACTGAAGCTTTCTTT
CASSHRGTMNTEAFF
>TRBJ2-3|TRBD1|TRBV5-1|14|-
TGCGCCAGCGGACAGGGGATGGGGACAGATACGCAGTATTTT
CASGQGMGTDTQYF
>TRBJ2-7|TRBD1|TRBV30|12|-
TGTGCCTGGGACAGGGACTCCTACGAGCAGTACTTC
CAWDRDSYEQYF
>TRBJ2-3|TRBD2|TRBV15|15|-
TGTGCCACCAGCAGGCTAGCGGGAGATAGAGATACGCAGTATTTT
CATSRLAGDRDTQYF
>TRBJ2-7|TRBD2|TRBV7-2|15|-
TGTGCCAGCAGCTCCTTGGCTAGCGGGGGAATCGAGCAGTACTTC
CASSSLASGGIEQYF
>TRBJ1-4|-|TRBV18|14|few
TGTGCCAGCTCACCACTGAAGACTAATGAAAAACTGTTTTTT
CASSPLKTNEKLFF
>TRBJ1-1|-|TRBV28|10|few
TGTGCCAGCTGGGACACTGAAGCTTTCTTT
CASWDTEAFF
>TRBJ2-1|TRBD2|TRBV27|17|-
TGTGCCAGCAGTTTCACTAGCGGGAGTTCGTCCTACAATGAGCAGTTCTTC
CASSFTSGSSSYNEQFF
>TRBJ2-7|-|TRBV28|14|once
TGTGCCAGCAGGGCGAAGGCAGAGGCCTACGAGCAGTACTTC
CASRAKAEAYEQYF
>TRBJ2-5|-|TRBV5-4|14|-
TGTGCCAGCAGCTTGGCCGGTGGTCAAGAGACCCAGTACTTC
CASSLAGGQETQYF
>TRBJ2-1|-|TRBV7-8|15|-
TGTGCTGTTATGCGGGACCTGAGCTCCTACAATGAGCAGTTCTTC
CAVMRDLSSYNEQFF
>TRBJ1-2|TRBD1|TRBV5-4|12|-
TGTGCCAGCAGCGTGACAGGGTTTGGCTACACCTTC
CASSVTGFGYTF
>TRBJ1-1|TRBD1|TRBV6-5|14|-
TGTGCCAGCAGGCCGAGACAGGGTAGTACTGAAGCTTTCTTT
CASRPRQGSTEAFF
>TRBJ1-5|-|TRBV4-3|13|-
TGCGCCAGCAGCCCACTCTTAGGGCAGCGCCAGCATTTT
CASSPLLGQRQHF
>TRBJ1-2|-|TRBV5-1|14|-
TGCGCCAGCAGCCCCCTGAGCAGGGACTATGGCTACACCTTC
CASSPLSRDYGYTF
>TRBJ2-1|-|TRBV19|11|-
TGTGCCAGTAGAAATGGGAGGTGGAAGTTCTTC
CASRNGRWKFF
>TRBJ1-6|-|TRBV27|15|-
TGTGCCAGCAGTAGCGACCTCTACGGTAATTCACCCCTCCACTTT
CASSSDLYGNSPLHF
>TRBJ2-3|-|TRBV30|12|-
TGTGCCTGGAGTAAAAACGTAGCTACGCAGTATTTT
CAWSKNVATQYF
>TRBJ1-3|TRBD1|TRBV5-1|15|-
TGCGCCAGCAGCCCTCAGGGGGCGGCCGGAAACACCATATATTTT
CASSPQGAAGNTIYF
>TRBJ2-7|TRBD2|TRBV15|16|-
TGTGCCACCAGCAGATCTAGCGGGGGGTTATACTACGAGCAGTACTTC
CATSRSSGGLYYEQYF
>TRBJ1-3|-|TRBV5-6|16|-
TGTGCCAGCAGCCGACCTGACGGTGCCTCTGGAAACACCATATATTTT
CASSRPDGASGNTIYF
>TRBJ2-1|-|TRBV9|15|-
TGTGCCAGCAGCTCCCACGGGGATCCTTCTAGTGAGCAGTTCTTC
CASSSHGDPSSEQFF
>TRBJ2-7|-|TRBV6-1|15|-
TGTGCCAGCAGCCGGACAGAGACGGATACCTACGAGCAGTACTTC
CASSRTETDTYEQYF
>TRBJ2-7|-|TRBV5-4|15|-
TGTGCCAGCAGCTTGGTTGGGGGACTCTCCTACGAGCAGTACTTC
CASSLVGGLSYEQYF
>TRBJ2-1|TRBD1|TRBV11-1|15|once
TGTGCCAGCAGCTTCAGCCGGGACAGCTTCAATGAGCAGTTCTTC
CASSFSRDSFNEQFF
>TRBJ2-3|-|TRBV10-3|15|-
TGTGCCATCAGTGCTAGCGCCTCGGCCACAGATACGCAGTATTTT
CAISASASATDTQYF
>TRBJ2-7|TRBD1|TRBV2|14|-
TGTGCCAGCAAACCGACAGGGGGCGCGGGGGAGCAGTACTTC
CASKPTGGAGEQYF
>TRBJ1-2|-|TRBV6-1|11|once
TGTGCCAGCTCTGCTAACTATGGCTACACCTTC
CASSANYGYTF